This TCR beta chain is from a study of cytomegalovirus exposure and HLA in healthy donors. Overall study results and limits: Highest at DRB1 and lowest at HLA-C, TCR association rates differed among HLA loci in a later analysis.

Germline CDR1 is LGHNA and CDR2 is YSLEER. The CDR3 totals 15 residues. Trimming cost V 4 bases and J 3 bases; bases outside gene matches: 6. A remark on this clone: Its antigen is still unknown.

PCR used 60 Vbeta primers and 13 Jbeta primers. Libraries were prepared by immunoSEQ multiplex PCR; TCRdb keeps only in-frame clonotypes and omits some of them. The sample consists of some 200,000 clones, over 75% of them appearing once. The chain uses TRBV4-3 and TRBJ1-5; the match to TRBD1 covers 7 bases. Sequencing was performed on PBMCs. The clonotype was recovered from a man aged 18-30 years in good health and CMV-seronegative. CDR3 bases: TGCGCCAGCAGCCGTGGACAGGACGTCAATCAGCCCCAGCATTTT. This codes for CASSRGQDVNQPQHF.